This TCR beta chain came from a study of control samples from healthy donors and cancer patients. Using immunoSEQ multiplex PCR, the repertoire was profiled, and TCRdb retains in-frame clones only, with some absent. The sample comprises some 96,000 clones, more than 75% of which are singletons, and 15% to 20% rests with the top ten. Input material: blood. The receptor was isolated from a woman aged 45-65 years in good health.

CDR3 nucleotides: TGCGCCAGCAGTGAGCCGACGACAGGGACGGGCTACACCTTC. Translating gives CASSEPTTGTGYTF. The chain uses TRBV10-2 and TRBJ1-2, with TRBD1 matching over 7 bases. CDR1 is WSHSY, CDR2 SAAADI, per germline. The CDR3 is 14 amino acids. The V segment lost 2 bases and the J segment 8 bases; nucleotides outside the gene matches: 8.